This T cell receptor (beta chain) is drawn from a study of T cells in Graves' hyperthyroidism and ophthalmopathy. Amplification yielded TCR beta CDR3 regions, with RNA transcripts as the source. The HTBI primer set was used in a first-round RT-PCR of the TCR CDR3. TCRdb re-analysed the multiplex PCR reads in MiXCR, keeping a single row per CDR3 protein. The data hold around 110,000 distinct CDR3 sequences, with roughly 15% observed a single time. This clonotype was counted ten times or more. CDR3 length: 13 amino acids. V shed 3 bases and J shed 0 bases, with 5 bases lying between them. CDR1 and CDR2 (germline): SNHLY, FYNNEI. The hyperthyroidism patients had all been newly diagnosed, and their disease duration was under 2 months. Their ages ranged from 18 to 65 years.

The chain carries TRBV2 and TRBJ1-2; D is undetermined. This clonotype was sampled from a woman aged 45-65 years with Graves' hyperthyroidism. The sequenced sample was blood. CDR3: CASSDRANYGYTF. The CDR3 DNA reads TGTGCCAGCAGTGACAGAGCTAACTATGGCTACACCTTC.